Shown below are 10 T cell receptor beta chains from a single sample sequenced in a study of OX40 agonist ivuxolimab in advanced cancers. This table comes from immunoSEQ multiplex PCR, and its TCRdb copy is limited to in-frame clones, with some not included. The data contain approximately 28,000 clones, about 74% of them singletons. This specimen consisted of CD4+ or CD8+ T cells sorted from blood, obtained in a trial of the OX40 agonist ivuxolimab. These receptors originate from an adult with an advanced solid tumor such as melanoma, head and neck, liver or kidney cancer.

The sample holds one count of this clone. This sequence joins TRBV6-1 and TRBJ2-7; 9 bases map to TRBD2. Germline assignment: CDR1 MNHNS and CDR2 SASEGT. The J segment lost 3 bases and the V segment lost 3 bases, leaving 9 bases of the junction unmatched. The CDR3 sequence is 16 residues long. CDR3 DNA: TGTGCCAGCAGTGAGGCCAGCGGGGGGACGTACTACGAGCAGTACTTC. This encodes CASSEASGGTYYEQYF.

The J gene is TRBJ1-2, the V gene TRBV6-5; D may be TRBD1 (5 bases). Germline-derived CDR1 and CDR2 are MNHEY and SVGAGI. V was cut by 0 bases and J by 14 bases, with 13 bases left in between. The CDR3 sequence is 12 residues long. CDR3 protein: CASSYSKSGWTF. CDR3 nucleotide sequence: TGTGCCAGCAGTTACTCGAAATCAGGGTGGACCTTC.

The chain is built from TRBV29-1 and TRBJ1-2; 7 bases align to TRBD1. J was trimmed by 4 bases and V by 7 bases; bases with no gene match: 6. Looked up from germline, CDR1 is SQVTM and CDR2 is ANQGSEA. There are 12 residues in the CDR3. Here the CDR3 DNA reads TGCAGCGCTTCGGACAGGACCTATGGCTACACCTTC. Translated, it gives CSASDRTYGYTF.

A single count supports this clone. This sequence joins TRBV7-9 and TRBJ1-1; D may be TRBD1 (6 bases). This CDR3 contains 15 residues. V was pared by 5 bases and J by 3 bases, with 16 bases between. CDR1 and CDR2 from the germline V gene are SEHNR and FQNEAQ (reference sequence). The CDR3 loop is CASSRRGGRDTEAFF. The CDR3 nucleotides read TGTGCCAGCAGCCGACGGGGGGGCAGGGACACTGAAGCTTTCTTT.

This clone qualifies as medium-sized. This chain joins TRBV19 and TRBJ1-1; 11 nucleotides align to TRBD1. The V segment lost 4 bases and the J segment 5 bases; nucleotides outside the gene matches: 6. This CDR3 comprises 15 residues. The germline gives CDR1 LNHDA, CDR2 SQIVND (reference sequence). The CDR3: CASSTGQGVRTEAFF. DNA for the CDR3: TGTGCCAGTAGTACGGGACAGGGGGTTAGAACTGAAGCTTTCTTT.

The CDR3 protein is CSVGREGYEQYF. The CDR3 DNA follows: TGCAGCGTTGGGAGGGAGGGCTACGAGCAGTACTTC. This chain uses TRBV29-1 with TRBJ2-7; 7 bases fit TRBD2. From germline, CDR1 is SQVTM and CDR2 ANQGSEA. This CDR3 has 12 amino acids. J was trimmed by 3 bases and V by 4 bases; bases with no gene match: 3.

The V and J genes are TRBV6-6 and TRBJ2-5, with TRBD1 matching 8 bases. The CDR3 totals 12 residues. From germline, CDR1 is MNHNY and CDR2 SVGAGI (reference sequence). J lost 14 bases, V lost 5 bases, and 10 bases had no gene match. The CDR3: CASSAPGTGLYF. CDR3 nucleotides: TGTGCCAGCAGTGCACCCGGGACAGGATTATACTTC.

This clone has more than one count but fewer than ten. The V and J genes are TRBV7-9 and TRBJ1-1, with D hard to call. Germline V gives CDR1 SEHNR, CDR2 FQNEAQ (reference sequence). This CDR3 region has 13 residues. V lost 5 bases and J lost 3, with 10 bases in between. The CDR3 reads CASSLREHTEAFF. The CDR3 DNA reads TGTGCCAGCAGCCTCAGAGAACACACTGAAGCTTTCTTT.

The chain couples TRBV6-5 to TRBJ1-3; D uncertain. Germline-derived CDR1 and CDR2 are MNHEY and SVGAGI. V lost 2 bases and J 1 base, leaving 6 bases between the germline ends. This CDR3 spans 14 amino acids. The CDR3 region has the DNA TGTGCCAGCAGTTACACGGTGTCTGGAAACACCATATATTTT. Translating it yields CASSYTVSGNTIYF.

The CDR3 DNA sequence: TGTGCCAGCAGCTTAGGCCAGGGGCCGTCCACCGGGGAGCTGTTTTTT. This translates into CASSLGQGPSTGELFF. The V and J genes are TRBV7-2 and TRBJ2-2; perhaps TRBD1 as D (6 bases). The CDR3 has 16 residues. CDR1 and CDR2 from the germline V gene are SGHTA and FQGNSA. Trimming removed 1 base from V and 4 bases from J, with 13 bases in between. Using reference TRBV7-2 and TRBJ2-2 for the parts outside the CDR3, the full variable domain is GAGVSQSPSNKVTEKGKDVELRCDPISGHTALYWYRQSLGQGLEFLIYFQGNSAPDKSGLPSDRFSAERTGGSVSTLTIQRTQQEDSAVYLCASSLGQGPSTGELFFGEGSRLTVL.